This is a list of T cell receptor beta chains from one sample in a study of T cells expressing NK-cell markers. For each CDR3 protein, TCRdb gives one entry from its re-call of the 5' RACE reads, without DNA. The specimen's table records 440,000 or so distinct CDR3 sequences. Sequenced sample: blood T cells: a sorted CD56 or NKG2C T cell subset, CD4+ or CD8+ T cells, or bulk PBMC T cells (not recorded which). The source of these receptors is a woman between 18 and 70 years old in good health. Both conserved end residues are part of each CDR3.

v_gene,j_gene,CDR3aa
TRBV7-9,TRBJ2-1,CASSSLLSPTYNEQFF
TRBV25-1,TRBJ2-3,CASGGASYSTDTQYF
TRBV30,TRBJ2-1,CAWNLRGRMNEQFF
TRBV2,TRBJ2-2,CASSEALENTGELFF
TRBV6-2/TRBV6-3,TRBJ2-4,CASSYTASEKNIQYF
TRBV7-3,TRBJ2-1,CASSRPRVDEQFF
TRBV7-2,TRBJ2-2,CASSTASGGTGELFF
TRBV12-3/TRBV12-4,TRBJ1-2,CASSPTVRLGYTF
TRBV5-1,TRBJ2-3,CASKRGSTDTQYF
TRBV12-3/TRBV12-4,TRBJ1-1,CASSPGTGGNTEAFF
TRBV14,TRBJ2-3,CASSQDSGTNPLDTQYF
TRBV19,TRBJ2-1,CASRGGGQASYNEQFF
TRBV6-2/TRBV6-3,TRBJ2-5,CASSPISRNLYQETQYF
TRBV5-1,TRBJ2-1,CASSRWDRANEQFF
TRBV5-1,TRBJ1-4,CASSLALGQGSEKLFF
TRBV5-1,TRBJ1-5,CASSPQEGGQPQHF
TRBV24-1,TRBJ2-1,CATSETGGYGNEQFF
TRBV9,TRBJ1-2,CASSARVDGYTF
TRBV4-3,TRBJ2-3,CASSQGLTSTDTQYF
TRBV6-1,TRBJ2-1,CASHRQGAWEQFF
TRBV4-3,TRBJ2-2,CASSLSGTGAGELFF
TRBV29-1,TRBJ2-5,CSVVGGVETQYF
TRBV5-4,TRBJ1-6,CASSSDIQSLHF
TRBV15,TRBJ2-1,CATSRLAGDGNEQFF
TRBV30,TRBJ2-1,CAWGTSGGSYNEQFF
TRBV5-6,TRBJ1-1,CASRPDRGRMNTEAFF
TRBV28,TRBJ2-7,CASSLSGEQYF
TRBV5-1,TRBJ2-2,CASSSLGAANTGELFF
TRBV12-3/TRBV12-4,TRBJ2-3,CASLSKGPPNTDTQYF
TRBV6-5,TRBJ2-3,CASSYATSGGPSTDTQYF
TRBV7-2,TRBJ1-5,CASSLAAANQPQHF
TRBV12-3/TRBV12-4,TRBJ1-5,CASSLGWPQHF
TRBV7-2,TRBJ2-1,CASSSPSRLAGGLTYNEQFF
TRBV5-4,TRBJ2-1,CASSYELAGVYNEQFF
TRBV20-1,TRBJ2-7,CSARVEGGTSREQYF
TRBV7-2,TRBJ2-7,CASSISGNSYEQYF
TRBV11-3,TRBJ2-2,CASSLDTGFATTGELFF
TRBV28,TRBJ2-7,CASNLQGAHYEQYF
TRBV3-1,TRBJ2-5,CASSWSGQETQYF
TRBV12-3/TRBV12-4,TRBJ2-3,CASSFSRRTDTQYF
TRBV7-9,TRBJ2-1,CASSLGLVNEQFF
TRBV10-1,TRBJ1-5,CASSPGVQGGNQPQHF
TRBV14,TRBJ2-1,CASSQAGLAFNEQFF
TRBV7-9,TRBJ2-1,CASSLVPSSYNEQFF
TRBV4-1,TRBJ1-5,CASSQRVPVEGPQHF
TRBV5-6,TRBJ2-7,CASSFILRTGEIWYF
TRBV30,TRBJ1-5,CAWRRGGSNQPQHF
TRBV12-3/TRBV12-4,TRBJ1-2,CASSPRSFEDYGYTF